Below are 8 T cell receptor beta chains sequenced from a single sample in a study of T cell clusters in autoimmune cytopenias. Each sample's input was 250 ng genomic DNA, 38,000 or so genome equivalents. TRB was amplified by touch-down multiplex PCR, primer pools A and B combined. Using the multiplex PCR reads, TCRdb records one entry per CDR3 protein without DNA. The sample table sets out several thousand distinct CDR3 sequences. The sample also formed part of further work on T cell repertoires in aging, cancer and after chemotherapy.

Specimen: peripheral blood. These receptors were taken from a human donor in good health.

The chain couples TRBV19 to TRBJ2-7; the TCRdb call, TRBD1, lacks DNA for checking. Germline V gene sequence: CDR1 LNHDA, CDR2 SQIVND (reference sequence). There are 14 residues in the CDR3. This chain's CDR3 is CASSNREAPYEQYF.

This chain uses TRBV27 with TRBJ2-1. Germline assignment: CDR1 MNHEY and CDR2 SMNVEV (reference sequence). This CDR3 comprises 16 residues. CDR3: CASSLSANRIYNEQFF.

The CDR3 spells CASSLTNLGTGELFF. The chain has TRBV7-3 and TRBJ2-2. The CDR3 length is 15 residues. Germline CDR1 is SGHTA and CDR2 is FQGTGA. Using reference TRBV7-3 and TRBJ2-2 for the parts outside the CDR3, the full variable domain is GAGVSQTPSNKVTEKGKYVELRCDPISGHTALYWYRQSLGQGPEFLIYFQGTGAADDSGLPNDRFFAVRPEGSVSTLKIQRTERGDSAVYLCASSLTNLGTGELFFGEGSRLTVL.

This clonotype registers medium-sized (0.01 to 0.1%) by frequency. This chain connects TRBV29-1 to TRBJ2-7; checking the TCRdb D call of TRBD2 is not possible without DNA. Germline V gives CDR1 SQVTM, CDR2 ANQGSEA. The CDR3 has 13 residues. This chain's CDR3 is CSVLAGGEYEQYF.

The gene calls are TRBV19 and TRBJ2-7; TCRdb calls TRBD1, which cannot be checked without DNA. The length of the CDR3 is 15 residues. CDR1 and CDR2 (germline): LNHDA, SQIVND (reference sequence). The CDR3 sequence: CASQVGAGSGIEQYF. Looking up the rest from reference TRBV19 and TRBJ2-7 gives the full variable domain: DGGITQSPKYLFRKEGQNVTLSCEQNLNHDAMYWYRQDPGQGLRLIYYSQIVNDFQKGDIAEGYSVSREKKESFPLTVTSAQKNPTAFYLCASQVGAGSGIEQYFGPGTRLTVT.

The chain is built from TRBV19 and TRBJ2-7; checking the TCRdb D call of TRBD1 is not possible without DNA. CDR1 and CDR2 from the germline V gene are LNHDA and SQIVND (reference sequence). The CDR3 runs to 16 residues. The CDR3 spells CASSTRSGQGSYEQYF.

The chain has TRBV6-6 and TRBJ1-3; the TCRdb call, TRBD1, lacks DNA for checking. The CDR3 has 14 amino acids. Germline V gives CDR1 MNHNY, CDR2 SVGAGI (reference sequence). CDR3 protein: CASSSGDLGNTIYF.

The V call is TRBV19, the J call TRBJ2-3; there is no DNA to check the TCRdb D call of TRBD2. The CDR3 contains 18 residues. Germline V CDR1 and CDR2: LNHDA, SQIVND (reference sequence). The CDR3: CASSGLAGKTSSTDTQYF.